This is a list of T cell receptor beta chains from one sample in a study of T-cell reconstitution after alpha-beta-depleted transplantation in children. From the PCR reads, TCRdb called clonotypes with MiXCR, one entry per CDR3 protein. The sample includes roughly 400,000 distinct CDR3 sequences, roughly 22% of them seen just once. Material: PBMCs from the stem cell graft donor, obtained from the stem cell graft. The source is a human donor who donated a stem cell graft to a child with acute myeloid leukemia. Both conserved end residues are part of each CDR3. Fields, in order: D gene, V gene, clone size, J gene, CDR3 protein, CDR3 DNA. The D gene is left open where the match is weak. Where a row states a size, it is once, few, many or the class of an expanded clone; other rows omit it.

TRBD1	TRBV7-8	.	TRBJ1-5	CASSMDRDFQPQHF	TGTGCCAGCAGCATGGACAGGGATTTTCAGCCCCAGCATTTT
.	TRBV29-1	many	TRBJ1-2	CSVDRGGGYTF	TGCAGCGTTGACCGGGGTGGTGGCTACACCTTC
TRBD2	TRBV25-1	few	TRBJ2-3	CASSALAGGSTDTQYF	TGTGCCAGCAGTGCACTAGCGGGAGGGTCCACAGATACGCAGTATTTT
TRBD1	TRBV20-1	many	TRBJ2-1	CSAPTLRQGADEQFF	TGCAGTGCCCCCACCCTCAGGCAGGGGGCAGATGAGCAGTTCTTC
TRBD2	TRBV20-1	.	TRBJ2-5	CSAGGGRETQYF	TGCAGTGCTGGGGGGGGGAGGGAGACCCAGTACTTC
.	TRBV12-3/TRBV12-4	many	TRBJ2-1	CASSPRTGRENEQFF	TGTGCCAGCAGTCCCCGGACAGGGAGGGAAAATGAGCAGTTCTTC
.	TRBV12-3/TRBV12-4	few	TRBJ2-1	CATSSTGRLEHEQFF	TGTGCCACGTCTTCGACAGGGAGGTTAGAACATGAGCAGTTCTTC
TRBD1	TRBV28	.	TRBJ2-1	CASSGQGARDNEQFF	TGTGCCAGCAGTGGACAGGGGGCCAGAGACAATGAGCAGTTCTTC
TRBD1	TRBV19	.	TRBJ2-3	CATSGQGPDTQYF	TGTGCCACTAGCGGACAGGGGCCAGATACGCAGTATTTT
TRBD2	TRBV6-1	.	TRBJ2-7	CASRQLAGSYEQYF	TGTGCCAGCAGGCAACTAGCGGGATCCTACGAGCAGTACTTC
.	TRBV5-4	.	TRBJ2-2	CASSLRSSNTGELFF	TGTGCCAGCAGCTTGAGGTCCTCGAACACCGGGGAGCTGTTTTTT
.	TRBV29-1	few	TRBJ2-7	CSVALRMTGEQYF	TGCAGCGTCGCTCTACGGATGACCGGAGAGCAGTACTTC
.	TRBV5-1	once	TRBJ2-3	CASSSAGHDTDTQYF	TGCGCCAGCAGCTCAGCGGGACATGACACAGATACGCAGTATTTT
.	TRBV10-3	.	TRBJ2-7	CAISESEGRYEQYF	TGTGCCATCAGTGAGTCGGAGGGTCGCTACGAGCAGTACTTC
.	TRBV12-3/TRBV12-4	few	TRBJ2-3	CASSPPTGRTDTQYF	TGTGCCAGCAGTCCCCCGACAGGGAGGACAGATACGCAGTATTTT
.	TRBV20-1	many	TRBJ2-5	CSGTVQETQYF	TGCAGTGGTACAGTCCAAGAGACCCAGTACTTC
TRBD2	TRBV5-1	.	TRBJ2-3	CASSPRTRATSTDTQYF	TGCGCCAGCAGCCCCCGGACTAGGGCGACTAGCACAGATACGCAGTATTTT
.	TRBV20-1	few	TRBJ2-7	CSARPAVAYEQYF	TGCAGTGCTAGACCTGCAGTGGCCTACGAGCAGTACTTC
.	TRBV25-1	.	TRBJ2-7	CASSDGAETYEQYF	TGTGCCAGCAGTGATGGAGCGGAGACCTACGAGCAGTACTTC
.	TRBV27	few	TRBJ1-2	CASSPGTYGYTF	TGTGCCAGCAGTCCCGGAACCTATGGCTACACCTTC
TRBD1	TRBV4-2	many	TRBJ2-5	CASSPPGAGQGLTQYF	TGTGCCAGCAGCCCCCCCGGCGCGGGACAGGGTCTTACCCAGTACTTC
.	TRBV7-9	.	TRBJ2-4	CASSSGQAKNIQYF	TGTGCCAGCAGCTCGGGACAAGCCAAAAACATTCAGTACTTC
TRBD2	TRBV20-1	many	TRBJ2-1	CSAPLGTSGRNEQFF	TGCAGTGCCCCATTAGGCACTAGCGGGAGAAATGAGCAGTTCTTC
TRBD1	TRBV6-5	few	TRBJ2-1	CASSYAQGYEQFF	TGTGCCAGCAGTTACGCACAGGGGTATGAGCAGTTCTTC
.	TRBV19	.	TRBJ1-1	CASKRGGFWASEAFF	TGTGCCAGTAAAAGGGGAGGGTTTTGGGCCTCTGAAGCTTTCTTT
.	TRBV5-6	few	TRBJ2-7	CASSKGHYEQYF	TGTGCCAGCAGCAAGGGACATTACGAGCAGTACTTC